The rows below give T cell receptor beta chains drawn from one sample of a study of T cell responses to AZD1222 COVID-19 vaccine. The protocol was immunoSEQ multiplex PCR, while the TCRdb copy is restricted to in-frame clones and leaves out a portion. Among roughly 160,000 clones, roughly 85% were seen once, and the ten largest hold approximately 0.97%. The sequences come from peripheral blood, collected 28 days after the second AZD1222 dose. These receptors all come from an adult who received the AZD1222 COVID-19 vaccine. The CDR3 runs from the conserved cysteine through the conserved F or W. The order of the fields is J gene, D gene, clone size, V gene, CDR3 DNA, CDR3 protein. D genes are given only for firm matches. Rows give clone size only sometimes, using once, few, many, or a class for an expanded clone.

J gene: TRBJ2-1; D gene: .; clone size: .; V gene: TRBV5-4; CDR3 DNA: TGTGCCAGCAGCTTTGGCGGGATCAATGAGCAGTTCTTC; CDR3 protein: CASSFGGINEQFF
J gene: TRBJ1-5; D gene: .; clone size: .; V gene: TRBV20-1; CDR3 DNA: TGCAGTGCTAGTGGGCACTACAATCAGCCCCAGCATTTT; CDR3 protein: CSASGHYNQPQHF
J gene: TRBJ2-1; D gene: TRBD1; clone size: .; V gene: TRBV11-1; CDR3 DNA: TGTGCCAGCAGCTCCGGACAGGGGTCCTACAATGAGCAGTTCTTC; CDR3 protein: CASSSGQGSYNEQFF
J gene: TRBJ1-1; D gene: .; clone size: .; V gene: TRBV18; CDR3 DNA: TGTGCCAGCTCCCACAGGGAGGACACTGAAGCTTTCTTT; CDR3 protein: CASSHREDTEAFF
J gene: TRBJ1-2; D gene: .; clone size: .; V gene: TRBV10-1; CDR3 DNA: TGCGCCAGCAGTGAGTGGCGGACGTTGTATGGCTACACCTTC; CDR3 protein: CASSEWRTLYGYTF
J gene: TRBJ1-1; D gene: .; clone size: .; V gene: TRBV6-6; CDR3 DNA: TGTGCCAGCAGGGAGAGGGTTGCTGAAGCTTTCTTT; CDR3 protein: CASRERVAEAFF
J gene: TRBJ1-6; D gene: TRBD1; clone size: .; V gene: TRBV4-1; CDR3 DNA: TGCGCCAGCAGCCAAGGGGGACAGGTCTCCTATAATTCACCCCTCCACTTT; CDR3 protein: CASSQGGQVSYNSPLHF
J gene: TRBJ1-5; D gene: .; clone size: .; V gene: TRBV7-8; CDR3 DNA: TGTGCCAGCAGCTTTTCTAAAAATCAGCCCCAGCATTTT; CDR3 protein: CASSFSKNQPQHF
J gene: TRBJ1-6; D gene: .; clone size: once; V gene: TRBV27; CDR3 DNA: TGTGCCAGCGCTTTAGGAAGGAGCTCCTATAATTCACCCCTCCACTTT; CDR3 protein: CASALGRSSYNSPLHF
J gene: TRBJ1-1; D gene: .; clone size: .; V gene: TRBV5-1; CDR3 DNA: TGCGCCAGCAGCGCGGGCGCCCTGGGTACTGAAGCTTTCTTT; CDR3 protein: CASSAGALGTEAFF
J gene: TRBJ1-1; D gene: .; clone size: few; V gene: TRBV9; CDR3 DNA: TGTGCCAGCAGCCAGGTCGAGTCTGAAGCTTTCTTT; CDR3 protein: CASSQVESEAFF
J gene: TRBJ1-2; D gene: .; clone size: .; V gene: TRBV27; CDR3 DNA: TGTGCCAGCAGTCCTCAGGGTGTTCATGGCTACACCTTC; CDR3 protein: CASSPQGVHGYTF
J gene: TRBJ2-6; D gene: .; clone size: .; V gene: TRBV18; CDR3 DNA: TGTGCCAGCTCACCACCGTATAGGGCAGGCTCTGGGGCCAACGTCCTGACTTTC; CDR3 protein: CASSPPYRAGSGANVLTF
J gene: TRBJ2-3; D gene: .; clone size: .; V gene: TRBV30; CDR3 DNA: TGTGCCTGGACTCGGGGTGCGGGGACAGATACGCAGTATTTT; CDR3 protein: CAWTRGAGTDTQYF
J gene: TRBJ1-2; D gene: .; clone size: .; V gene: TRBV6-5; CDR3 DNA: TGTGCCAGCAGTTCCCCAAACGGCTACACCTTC; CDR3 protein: CASSSPNGYTF
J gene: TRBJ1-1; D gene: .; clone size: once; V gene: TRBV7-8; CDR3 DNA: TGTGCCAGCAGCTTAGTTGGGGGGGCCGGCACTGAAGCTTTCTTT; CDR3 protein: CASSLVGGAGTEAFF
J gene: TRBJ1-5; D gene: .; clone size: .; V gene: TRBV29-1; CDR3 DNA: TGCAGCGCTCTACTGTTGGAGGGCCAGCCCCAGCATTTT; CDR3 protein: CSALLLEGQPQHF
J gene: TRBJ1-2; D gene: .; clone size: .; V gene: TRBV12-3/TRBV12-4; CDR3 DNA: TGTGCCAGCAGTCCGGGACGGAACTATGGCTACACCTTC; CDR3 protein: CASSPGRNYGYTF
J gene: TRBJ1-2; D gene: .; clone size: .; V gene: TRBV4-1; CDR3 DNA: TGCGCCAGCAGCCAAGATCTGGGGTGGTCGGGGGCGTCTAAGTATGGCTACACCTTC; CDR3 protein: CASSQDLGWSGASKYGYTF
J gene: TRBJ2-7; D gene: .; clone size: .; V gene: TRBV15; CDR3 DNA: TGTGCCACCAGCCCCTGGGGGAACGGAGATTTCTACGAGCAGTACTTC; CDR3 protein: CATSPWGNGDFYEQYF
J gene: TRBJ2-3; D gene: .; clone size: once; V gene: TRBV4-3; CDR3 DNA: TGCGCCAGCAGCCACTCTATCGGGGGCCGAGGCACAGATACGCAGTATTTT; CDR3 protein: CASSHSIGGRGTDTQYF
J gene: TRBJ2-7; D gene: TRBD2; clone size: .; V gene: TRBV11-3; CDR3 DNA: TGTGCCAACACATCTCTGGGACTAGCGGGGGTTCCCTACGAGCAGTACTTC; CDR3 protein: CANTSLGLAGVPYEQYF
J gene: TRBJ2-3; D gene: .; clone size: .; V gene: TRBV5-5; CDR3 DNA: TGTGCCAGCAGCTCACAATGGATGAGAGATACGCAGTATTTT; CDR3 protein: CASSSQWMRDTQYF